This is a list of T cell receptor beta chains from one sample in a study of vaccination effects on CD4 cells after COVID-19. Sequencing used immunoSEQ multiplex PCR; TCRdb keeps in-frame clones, though not all of them. The sample includes about 73,000 clones, 73% of them seen just once. The antigens for these receptors are not known. The sample here was CD4+ T cells from PBMCs cultured without peptide, taken after COVID-19 vaccination. These receptors were obtained from a human donor who received a COVID-19 vaccine. Both conserved end residues are part of each CDR3.

V: TRBV24-1
J: TRBJ2-5
CDR3: CATSDLRTGGETQYF

V: TRBV9
J: TRBJ1-1
CDR3: CASSALQDAGNTEAFF

V: TRBV11-3
J: TRBJ2-1
CDR3: CASSTGTYYNEQFF

V: TRBV15
J: TRBJ2-3
CDR3: CATGSTDTQYF

V: TRBV7-5
J: TRBJ2-3
CDR3: CARSLGGGDGTDTQYF

V: TRBV5-1
J: TRBJ1-2
CDR3: CASSLRTGDNYGYTF

V: TRBV28
J: TRBJ1-2
CDR3: CASSLSSMGYTF

V: TRBV29-1
J: TRBJ2-3
CDR3: CSVATGMSTDTQYF

V: TRBV6-6
J: TRBJ2-1
CDR3: CASSRQGINEQFF

V: TRBV11-2
J: TRBJ1-4
CDR3: CASSLKEKLFF

V: TRBV4-3
J: TRBJ2-6
CDR3: CASRVSGANVLTF

V: TRBV3-1/TRBV3-2
J: TRBJ1-6
CDR3: CASSQGAGVPLSPLHF

V: TRBV7-9
J: TRBJ1-3
CDR3: CASTKRGSGNTIYF

V: TRBV29-1
J: TRBJ2-2
CDR3: CSVDVTGGFLGGGELFF

V: TRBV9
J: TRBJ2-5
CDR3: CASSGAGSQETQYF

V: TRBV2
J: TRBJ2-4
CDR3: CASSEEGWRGRGKNIQYF

V: TRBV18
J: TRBJ2-1
CDR3: CASSPGTSGPRWFF

V: TRBV4-1
J: TRBJ1-6
CDR3: CASSQSRESSPLHF

V: TRBV7-2
J: TRBJ2-3
CDR3: CASSLIHGGILPDTQYF

V: TRBV19
J: TRBJ2-1
CDR3: CATDGGDRFYNEQFF

V: TRBV9
J: TRBJ2-3
CDR3: CASSGRGEGLLFTDTQYF

V: TRBV5-6
J: TRBJ2-3
CDR3: CASSLVDRRPDTQYF

V: TRBV6-5
J: TRBJ2-1
CDR3: CASSYSRQGANEQFF

V: TRBV24-1
J: TRBJ2-3
CDR3: CATSDRISADTQYF

V: TRBV7-9
J: TRBJ1-1
CDR3: CASSLVGNTEAFF

V: TRBV6-5
J: TRBJ1-4
CDR3: CASSLAGVEKLFF

V: TRBV6-6
J: TRBJ2-5
CDR3: CASSYFGQGEETQYF

V: TRBV6-2/TRBV6-3
J: TRBJ2-3
CDR3: CASSYRRGTDTQYF

V: TRBV2
J: TRBJ1-6
CDR3: CASSDLFWSPLHF

V: TRBV7-2
J: TRBJ1-5
CDR3: CASSLDSNQPQHF

V: TRBV29-1
J: TRBJ2-3
CDR3: CSLGRKLTDTQYF

V: TRBV10-1
J: TRBJ1-4
CDR3: CASSEGGLRNEKLFF

V: TRBV14
J: TRBJ2-3
CDR3: CASSLIPDTQYF

V: TRBV18
J: TRBJ2-1
CDR3: CASSPPGTDNEQFF

V: TRBV5-1
J: TRBJ1-6
CDR3: CASSLGREVFRLHF